The 30 T cell receptor beta chains reported below all come from one sample, sequenced in a study of T-cell memory formation after mild COVID-19. TCRdb processed the 5' RACE reads anew with MiXCR; each CDR3 protein has one entry. The repertoire has around 300,000 distinct CDR3 sequences, 19% of them found once; the top ten carry about 21%. Specimen: PBMCs or a T cell subset sorted from them (not recorded which). Receptors were obtained from a man aged 18-30 years who had mild COVID-19 (a few samples of this study predate the infection). Cell type and time point are not known.

The chain employs TRBV6-6 and TRBJ2-2, with D uncertain. Germline values: CDR1 MNHNY, CDR2 SVGAGI (reference sequence). V was shortened by 2 bases and J by 5 bases, with 3 bases between the two germline ends. The CDR3 runs to 12 residues. The CDR3 DNA sequence: TGTGCCAGCAGTTACCAAACCGGGGAGCTGTTTTTT. This codes for CASSYQTGELFF.

This chain links TRBV5-1 with TRBJ2-6, with 8 bases matching TRBD1. From germline, CDR1 is SGHRS and CDR2 YFSETQ. The trim removed 4 bases at V and 10 bases at J, leaving 10 bases unmatched. This CDR3 spans 15 amino acids. Here the CDR3 DNA reads TGCGCCAGCAGCATAGGACAGGGAAGAACGAACGTCCTGACTTTC. As protein: CASSIGQGRTNVLTF.

The gene calls are TRBV6-5 and TRBJ2-2; D assignment may be TRBD1 or TRBD2 (5 bases each). The CDR3 length is 16 residues. V was pared by 2 bases and J by 6 bases, with 16 bases between. Germline V gene lookup returns CDR1 MNHEY and CDR2 SVGAGI. DNA for the CDR3: TGTGCCAGCAGTTACGGAACAGGAGGCGACGCCGGGGAGCTGTTTTTT. Encoded protein: CASSYGTGGDAGELFF.

This clonotype has at least ten counts. This chain links TRBV15 with TRBJ2-5; no firm D call. The CDR3 has 15 amino acids. Deletions cut 5 bases from V and 4 bases from J, with 17 bases between. The V gene's germline CDR1 is LNHNV and CDR2 YYDKDF (reference sequence). The CDR3 reads CATSARKGLGETQYF. CDR3 DNA sequence: TGTGCCACCAGCGCACGTAAGGGTTTGGGAGAGACCCAGTACTTC. Based on the CDR3 plus reference TRBV15 and TRBJ2-5, the full variable domain is DAMVIQNPRYQVTQFGKPVTLSCSQTLNHNVMYWYQQKSSQAPKLLFHYYDKDFNNEADTPDNFQSRRPNTSFCFLDIRSPGLGDTAMYLCATSARKGLGETQYFGPGTRLLVL.

This clonotype was observed at least ten times. Mismatch with germline at one junction end may stem from a read error. This sequence joins TRBV12-3 or TRBV12-4 and TRBJ1-1; no clear D gene. The CDR3 has 13 amino acids. CDR3 region: CASSPGRNTEAFF. For the CDR3, the DNA is TGCGCCAGCAGCCCCGGTAGGAACACTGAAGCTTTCTTT.

The CDR3 DNA sequence: TGTGCCAGCATCTCCCCTCCGTCGGGGGCCAACGTCCTGACTTTC. Translation: CASISPPSGANVLTF. The V and J genes are TRBV6-2 or TRBV6-3 and TRBJ2-6, with D unresolved. Germline assignment: CDR1 MNHEY and CDR2 SVGEGT. The CDR3 is 15 amino acids. With 7 bases removed from V and 4 bases from J, the gap between germline ends came to 14 bases.

The V gene is TRBV9, the J gene TRBJ1-1, with D possibly matching TRBD1 (6 bases). V lost 2 bases, J lost 2 bases, and 10 bases lay in between. From germline, CDR1 is SGDLS and CDR2 YYNGEE. This CDR3 region has 14 residues. The CDR3 reads CASSVSGQNTEAFF. CDR3 DNA sequence: TGTGCCAGCAGCGTTTCGGGACAAAACACTGAAGCTTTCTTT.

The chain is built from TRBV12-3 or TRBV12-4 and TRBJ2-7; weak D call: TRBD1 (6 bases). V lost 0 bases, J lost 0 bases, and 6 bases lay in between. The CDR3 runs 14 residues. CDR3 residues: CASSLAGASYEQYF. CDR3 DNA: TGTGCCAGCAGTTTAGCGGGGGCCTCCTACGAGCAGTACTTC.

The V call is TRBV27, the J call TRBJ2-7, with D unclear. The length of the CDR3 is 15 residues. V dropped 2 bases and J dropped 2 bases, with 13 bases sitting between them. The germline V gene has CDR1 MNHEY and CDR2 SMNVEV (reference sequence). The CDR3: CASSLRQDEPYEQYF. DNA of the CDR3: TGTGCCAGCAGTTTAAGGCAGGACGAACCCTACGAGCAGTACTTC.

This clonotype occurred a few times. J is TRBJ2-1 and V is TRBV7-2, with 7 bases aligning to TRBD2. Germline V gives CDR1 SGHTA, CDR2 FQGNSA. CDR3 length: 21 residues. V was clipped by 4 bases and J by 0 bases; unmatched bases: 21. The CDR3: CASSSPLWAQSGVSSYNEQFF. In nucleotides, the CDR3 is TGTGCCAGCAGCTCTCCCTTGTGGGCACAGAGCGGGGTAAGCTCCTACAATGAGCAGTTCTTC. Using reference TRBV7-2 and TRBJ2-1 for the parts outside the CDR3, the full variable domain is GAGVSQSPSNKVTEKGKDVELRCDPISGHTALYWYRQSLGQGLEFLIYFQGNSAPDKSGLPSDRFSAERTGGSVSTLTIQRTQQEDSAVYLCASSSPLWAQSGVSSYNEQFFGPGTRLTVL.

The rearrangement uses TRBV7-9 and TRBJ1-1, with a possible D match to TRBD1 (5 bases). The CDR3 is 14 amino acids. V lost 5 bases to trimming and J lost 4 bases, with 14 bases between them. CDR1 is SEHNR, CDR2 FQNEAQ, per germline (reference sequence). CDR3 bases: TGTGCCAGCAGCGGAGAGGGGACGGCCACTGAAGCTTTCTTT. This sequence encodes CASSGEGTATEAFF.

Only a few counts were recorded for this clonotype. This chain links TRBV2 with TRBJ1-3; unclear D gene. This CDR3 comprises 17 residues. Germline-derived CDR1 and CDR2 are SNHLY and FYNNEI. Trimming left V 7 bases short and J 0 bases short, with 19 bases between. In nucleotides, the CDR3 is TGTGCCAGCACTACTTCCACCGTGGCAAACTCTGGAAACACCATATATTTT. The encoded protein is CASTTSTVANSGNTIYF.

J is TRBJ1-4 and V is TRBV2; a weak D match, TRBD1 (6 bases). Germline-derived CDR1 and CDR2 are SNHLY and FYNNEI. This CDR3 is 12 amino acids long. V was clipped by 7 bases and J by 3 bases, with 6 bases between them. The CDR3 DNA follows: TGTGCCAGCACAGGGGCTAATGAAAAACTGTTTTTT. It yields the protein CASTGANEKLFF.

The chain couples TRBV30 to TRBJ1-6; no clear D. This CDR3 has 13 residues. Between the trimmed V and J ends, which lost 0 bases and 8 bases, there was a span of 8 bases. Germline values: CDR1 GTSNPN, CDR2 SVGIG (reference sequence). CDR3 bases: TGTGCCTGGAGTGTCGGCGGGGATTCACCCCTCCACTTT. This sequence encodes CAWSVGGDSPLHF. Based on the CDR3 plus reference TRBV30 and TRBJ1-6, the full variable domain is SQTIHQWPATLVQPVGSPLSLECTVEGTSNPNLYWYRQAAGRGLQLLFYSVGIGQISSEVPQNLSASRPQDRQFILSSKKLLLSDSGFYLCAWSVGGDSPLHFGNGTRLTVT.

V gene TRBV5-1 combines with J gene TRBJ2-7; D gene uncertain. This CDR3 comprises 15 residues. V gave up 1 base and J gave up 0 bases, with 11 bases separating them. Germline CDR1 reads SGHRS; CDR2 reads YFSETQ. DNA of the CDR3: TGCGCCAGCAGCTTGTCCGAAGCTAGCTCCTACGAGCAGTACTTC. Translating gives CASSLSEASSYEQYF.

The genes are TRBV12-3 or TRBV12-4 and TRBJ2-5; no definite D call. Trimming took off 10 bases at V and 4 bases at J, with 19 bases between the two ends. CDR3 length: 14 amino acids. CDR3 nucleotide sequence: TGTGCCACGCACCGTACAGTGGCATCAGAGACCCAGTACTTC. This sequence encodes CATHRTVASETQYF.

This chain joins TRBV7-3 and TRBJ2-3; 11 positions match TRBD2. In germline, CDR1 is SGHTA, CDR2 FQGTGA. The junction had 10 bases not matched to a gene; V was cut back by 3 bases and J by 5 bases. CDR3 length: 17 amino acids. The CDR3 region has the DNA TGTGCCAGCAGCTTGGGGACTAGCGGAGACGTGAGAGATACGCAGTATTTT. This gives the protein CASSLGTSGDVRDTQYF.

In this sample, this clonotype turned up a few times. The rearrangement uses TRBV5-1 and TRBJ2-2; no clear D. Trimming removed 0 bases from V and 8 bases from J, with 5 bases in between. Per the germline V gene, CDR1 is SGHRS and CDR2 is YFSETQ. The CDR3 loop spans 12 amino acids. CDR3 DNA sequence: TGCGCCAGCAGCTTGGAGAATGGGGAGCTGTTTTTT. The encoded protein is CASSLENGELFF.

This clonotype was seen only a few times. V gene TRBV5-1 combines with J gene TRBJ2-5; D gene unclear. CDR3 length: 12 residues. Germline CDR1 reads SGHRS; CDR2 reads YFSETQ. V lost 1 base and J 11 bases, leaving 12 bases between the germline ends. The CDR3 region has the DNA TGCGCCAGCAGCTTGCGAGATCATCTTCAGTACTTC. Amino acid sequence: CASSLRDHLQYF.

The gene calls are TRBV7-9 and TRBJ1-2; 10 nucleotides align to TRBD1. After removal of 5 bases from V and 4 bases from J, the junction contained 4 bases not matched to a gene. Germline assignment: CDR1 SEHNR and CDR2 FQNEAQ (reference sequence). The CDR3 spans 14 residues. CDR3 sequence (DNA): TGTGCCAGCAGCCAGACAGGGGGCGGCTATGGCTACACCTTC. It yields the protein CASSQTGGGYGYTF.

This clonotype was counted at least ten times. V gene TRBV4-2 combines with J gene TRBJ2-7; 8 bases are a match to TRBD2. Germline CDR1 is LGHNA and CDR2 is YNFKEQ. The CDR3 extends over 16 amino acids. The V segment lost 1 base and the J segment 3 bases; nucleotides outside the gene matches: 8. The CDR3 region has the DNA TGTGCCAGCAGCCAAGGCTCCGGGGGGGAGTACTACGAGCAGTACTTC. This gives the protein CASSQGSGGEYYEQYF.

The chain joins TRBV20-1 to TRBJ2-6, with D possibly being TRBD1 (5 bases). The CDR3 totals 14 residues. From germline, CDR1 is DFQATT and CDR2 SNEGSKA (reference sequence). V was pared by 6 bases and J by 2 bases, with 11 bases between. The CDR3 here is CSAPQGAGANVLTF. Here the CDR3 DNA reads TGCAGTGCACCGCAGGGCGCTGGGGCCAACGTCCTGACTTTC.

This chain links TRBV28 with TRBJ1-5; D gene unclear. The CDR3 runs 12 residues. Per germline, CDR1 MDHEN and CDR2 SYDVKM. V lost 6 bases and J lost 6, with 9 bases in between. CDR3 DNA sequence: TGTGCCAGCAGCCGACCCATTCAGCCCCAGCATTTT. It yields the protein CASSRPIQPQHF.

The CDR3 spells CASSEGTTTNTGELFF. The CDR3 bases are TGCGCCAGCAGTGAGGGGACAACAACGAACACCGGGGAGCTGTTTTTT. The chain carries TRBV10-1 and TRBJ2-2, with a possible D match to TRBD1 (6 bases). The CDR3 extends over 16 amino acids. Germline-derived CDR1 and CDR2 are WNHNN and SYGVQD (reference sequence). The V and J ends lost 2 bases and 0 bases respectively, with 10 bases between them.

The rearrangement uses TRBV24-1 and TRBJ1-5, with D possibly matching TRBD1 (5 bases). The CDR3 length is 13 residues. Germline V lookup: CDR1 KGHDR, CDR2 SFDVKD. V shed 7 bases and J shed 7 bases, with 13 bases lying between them. CDR3 DNA sequence: TGTGCCACCAGCCCCGGGTGGGGGCAGCCCCAGCATTTT. Translated: CATSPGWGQPQHF.

V and J are TRBV12-3 or TRBV12-4 and TRBJ1-6, with 9 bases fitting TRBD1. The trim removed 7 bases at V and 14 bases at J, leaving 12 bases unmatched. The CDR3 sequence is 14 residues long. The CDR3 nucleotides are TGTGCCAGCATGGAACAGGGGGCCCTGGGGGCCCTCCACTTT. Translated, it gives CASMEQGALGALHF.

This clonotype was counted a few times. V gene TRBV5-5 combines with J gene TRBJ2-5; TRBD2 agrees at 9 bases. V gave up 3 bases and J gave up 4 bases; unmatched junction bases: 7. Per the germline V gene, CDR1 is SGHKS and CDR2 is YYEKEE (reference sequence). The CDR3 consists of 15 residues. CDR3 loop: CASSSAGGAPETQYF. Here the CDR3 DNA reads TGTGCCAGCAGCTCGGCGGGGGGGGCTCCAGAGACCCAGTACTTC.

This clonotype was counted between two and nine times. CDR3 sequence reads: CATGGAGGTDTQYF. The CDR3 region has the DNA TGTGCCACCGGGGGGGCGGGTGGCACAGATACGCAGTATTTT. J is TRBJ2-3 and V is TRBV28; TRBD2 agrees at 8 bases. In germline, CDR1 is MDHEN, CDR2 SYDVKM. V lost 10 bases, J lost 1 base, and 7 bases stayed unmatched. This CDR3 is built from 14 residues. The full variable domain, completed using reference TRBV28 and TRBJ2-3, is DVKVTQSSRYLVKRTGEKVFLECVQDMDHENMFWYRQDPGLGLRLIYFSYDVKMKEKGDIPEGYSVSREKKERFSLILESASTNQTSMYLCATGGAGGTDTQYFGPGTRLTVL.

The chain has TRBV7-2 and TRBJ1-6; D unresolved. Germline CDR1 and CDR2: SGHTA and FQGNSA. With 5 bases removed from V and 7 bases from J, the gap between germline ends came to 15 bases. The CDR3 length is 15 residues. CDR3 region: CASSPARRSNSPLHF. The DNA for the CDR3 is TGTGCCAGCAGCCCCGCCCGACGGAGCAATTCACCCCTCCACTTT. The full variable domain, with the rest looked up from reference TRBV7-2 and TRBJ1-6, is GAGVSQSPSNKVTEKGKDVELRCDPISGHTALYWYRQSLGQGLEFLIYFQGNSAPDKSGLPSDRFSAERTGGSVSTLTIQRTQQEDSAVYLCASSPARRSNSPLHFGNGTRLTVT.

V and J are TRBV4-3 and TRBJ1-2; possible D gene TRBD1, 5 bases. This CDR3 has 15 amino acids. V lost 1 base and J 4 bases, leaving 13 bases between the germline ends. Per the germline V gene, CDR1 is LGHNA and CDR2 is YSLEER. CDR3 in amino acids: CASSQVPPGTYGYTF. The CDR3 bases are TGCGCCAGCAGCCAAGTTCCTCCCGGGACCTATGGCTACACCTTC.